Described below is a single T cell receptor beta chain sequence and its context. The sample is drawn from a study of pediatric ulcerative colitis. CDR1 SGHDN and CDR2 FVKESK come from the germline V gene. The CDR3 length is 14 residues. Trimming pared 4 bases from V and 10 bases from J, leaving 17 bases between. Data came from immunoSEQ multiplex PCR; TCRdb stores just in-frame clones and leaves some out. The sample lists about 9,500 clones; 80% to 90% were seen once. The sequenced sample was blood. This TCR derives from a girl aged 5 to 17 with moderate ulcerative colitis. The chain has TRBV14 and TRBJ2-1, with D perhaps matching TRBD2 (6 bases). The CDR3 sequence is CASSRVGLPSEQFF. The CDR3, as DNA: TGTGCCAGCAGCCGCGTCGGACTACCTTCGGAGCAGTTCTTC.